This T cell receptor (beta chain) stems from a study of blood T cells in healthy people across ages. Study outcomes and limitations: Versus aged donors, long-lived donors had higher diversity and more naive CD4+ cells.

A second PCR, run for about 6 to 11 cycles, used a sample-barcoded 5' primer plus a J-beta primer mix. A template-switch adaptor with 12 random nucleotides tagged each cDNA molecule. TCRdb fed the 5' RACE reads into MiXCR, producing one record per CDR3 protein. The sample lists around 520,000 distinct CDR3 sequences, about 29% occurring once. V shed 4 bases, J shed 5 bases, and the junction held 6 bases outside the gene matches. Germline values: CDR1 MNHEY, CDR2 SVGEGT. CDR3 length: 15 amino acids. This clonotype was detected many times. Its antigen is currently unknown. The same sample was also used in a study of T cells of mothers and their children. As that report states: A second PCR was performed with the M1S primer. This primer added sample barcodes and 2-4 random nucleotides.

The clonotype originates from a boy younger than 10 in good health. Sequenced input: blood. The chain links TRBV6-2 or TRBV6-3 to TRBJ2-5; 11 bases match TRBD2. DNA of the CDR3: TGTGCCAGCAGTTCCGGGACTAGCGGAGGGGAGACCCAGTACTTC. This gives the protein CASSSGTSGGETQYF.